One and the same sample provided the 20 T cell receptor beta chains below, sequenced in a study of blood T cell repertoires in COVID-19. The method was immunoSEQ multiplex PCR; TCRdb's version includes in-frame clones alone and lacks a portion of them. Of about 250,000 clones listed, about 90% were seen once; the top ten hold 1.9%. The sequencing input was PBMCs or T cells enriched from blood (not recorded which). These receptor sequences come from a young woman who had recovered from COVID-19.

This chain joins TRBV18 and TRBJ1-5; tentative D call: TRBD1 (5 bases). Trimming pared 0 bases from V and 4 bases from J, leaving 13 bases between. Germline values: CDR1 KGHSH, CDR2 LQKENI. This CDR3 has 16 residues. CDR3 residues: CASSPPGEGGNQPQHF. Written as DNA, the CDR3 is TGTGCCAGCTCACCACCAGGGGAAGGAGGGAATCAGCCCCAGCATTTT.

The V and J genes are TRBV19 and TRBJ1-6; TRBD1 agrees at 8 bases. The length of the CDR3 is 15 residues. V dropped 5 bases and J dropped 8; count of bases not matched to a gene: 8. Germline V gives CDR1 LNHDA, CDR2 SQIVND (reference sequence). The CDR3 nucleotides are TGTGCCAGTAGTTTTCGGACAGGGATAGATTCACCCCTCCACTTT. It yields the protein CASSFRTGIDSPLHF.

V and J are TRBV12-3 or TRBV12-4 and TRBJ2-5; D uncertain. The CDR3 is 12 residues long. V was clipped by 3 bases and J by 5 bases, with 7 bases between them. The CDR3 reads CASSFILETQYF. CDR3 bases: TGTGCCAGCAGTTTTATTCTGGAGACCCAGTACTTC.

This chain uses TRBV4-3 with TRBJ1-2; perhaps TRBD1 as D (5 bases). The length of the CDR3 is 14 residues. V lost 1 base and J lost 5, with 11 bases in between. Per the germline V gene, CDR1 is LGHNA and CDR2 is YSLEER. DNA for the CDR3: TGCGCCAGCAGCCAAGGGCAGGGTGGATATGGCTACACCTTC. Its protein is CASSQGQGGYGYTF.

The V call is TRBV2, the J call TRBJ1-5; maybe TRBD1 (6 bases). Germline V gene data show CDR1 as SNHLY and CDR2 as FYNNEI. This CDR3 is 14 amino acids long. V was clipped by 4 bases and J by 4 bases, with 11 bases between them. The CDR3 sequence is CASSAEQGNQPQHF. In DNA form, the CDR3 reads TGTGCCAGCAGTGCGGAACAGGGAAATCAGCCCCAGCATTTT.

This clone was detected only once. This sequence joins TRBV27 and TRBJ1-2; 9 bases map to TRBD1. The CDR3 extends over 15 amino acids. The germline gives CDR1 MNHEY, CDR2 SMNVEV (reference sequence). Trimming at V came to 2 bases and at J to 2 bases, leaving 3 bases not matched to a gene. CDR3: CASSLGTGINYGYTF. In DNA form, the CDR3 reads TGTGCCAGCAGTTTAGGGACAGGGATAAACTATGGCTACACCTTC.

The chain employs TRBV5-1 and TRBJ1-1; TRBD1 aligns across 7 bases. The CDR3 is 15 amino acids. The V gene's germline CDR1 is SGHRS and CDR2 YFSETQ. Germline trimming cut 4 bases from V and 1 base from J; bases unmatched to any gene: 7. CDR3 loop: CASSTQGVENTEAFF. DNA for the CDR3: TGCGCCAGCAGCACCCAGGGGGTCGAGAACACTGAAGCTTTCTTT.

The CDR3 sequence is CASSPPGGRGYEQYF. CDR3 nucleotides: TGTGCCAGCTCACCGCCCGGGGGAAGAGGCTACGAGCAGTACTTC. This sequence joins TRBV18 and TRBJ2-7, with D perhaps TRBD2 (6 bases). V was shortened by 3 bases and J by 3 bases, with 15 bases between the two germline ends. The CDR3 contains 15 residues. Germline CDR1 and CDR2: KGHSH and LQKENI.

The chain combines TRBV29-1 with TRBJ1-3, with D maybe TRBD1 (6 bases). CDR1 and CDR2 from the germline V gene are SQVTM and ANQGSEA. There are 15 residues in the CDR3. Trimming took off 5 bases at V and 2 bases at J, with 16 bases between the two ends. CDR3: CSVRGDTEPGNTIYF. The CDR3 DNA is TGCAGCGTTCGAGGGGACACTGAACCTGGAAACACCATATATTTT.

For the CDR3, the DNA is TGTGCCAGCAGCTTCTCCGGGAGGTTGAGTGAGCAGTTCTTC. Its protein is CASSFSGRLSEQFF. The V and J genes are TRBV11-3 and TRBJ2-1; 7 bases line up with TRBD2. Germline lookup yields CDR1 SGHNT and CDR2 YENEEA. CDR3 length: 14 amino acids. The V gene end was trimmed by 3 bases and the J gene end by 9 bases; junction bases not matched to a gene: 8.

The chain uses TRBV7-9 and TRBJ1-3; no reliable D call. CDR3 length: 11 residues. V shed 1 base and J shed 8 bases, with 3 bases lying between them. Germline values: CDR1 SEHNR, CDR2 FQNEAQ (reference sequence). The CDR3, as DNA: TGTGCCAGCAGCTTAGTAGACACCATATATTTT. This translates into CASSLVDTIYF.

The sample holds one count of this clone. The V gene is TRBV21-1, the J gene TRBJ1-3. TRBV21-1 is tagged as a pseudogene. The length of the CDR3 is 17 residues. The CDR3 DNA reads as TGTGCCAGCAAACTATGCCGAACTATTAACTCTGGAAACACCATATATTTT. It codes for CASKLCRTINSGNTIYF.

This clone was recorded only once. V gene TRBV10-3 combines with J gene TRBJ1-2, with 8 bases that match TRBD1. Trimming at V came to 5 bases and at J to 8 bases, leaving 4 bases not matched to a gene. This CDR3 spans 12 amino acids. Germline CDR1 ENHRY, CDR2 SYGVKD. The CDR3 sequence is CAISPTGEGYTF. In DNA, the CDR3 is TGTGCCATCAGTCCGACAGGGGAAGGCTACACCTTC.

The chain employs TRBV28 and TRBJ1-4; 7 nucleotides line up with TRBD1. The CDR3 is 16 amino acids. The V gene's germline CDR1 is MDHEN and CDR2 SYDVKM. Trimming cost V 2 bases and J 4 bases; bases outside gene matches: 7. CDR3: CASSLNPDRVNEKLFF. DNA of the CDR3: TGTGCCAGCAGTTTAAACCCCGACAGGGTTAATGAAAAACTGTTTTTT.

The gene calls are TRBV3-1 (or the pseudogene TRBV3-2) and TRBJ2-7; no clear D gene. The V gene lost 1 base and the J gene lost 0 bases, with 7 bases spanning the gap. The germline V gene has CDR1 LGHDT and CDR2 YNNKEL (reference sequence). This CDR3 is built from 14 residues. This CDR3 is CASSQGSVSYEQYF. For the CDR3, the DNA is TGTGCCAGCAGCCAAGGTTCCGTCTCCTACGAGCAGTACTTC.

The CDR3 sequence is CASSLGDRDTNEQFF. The CDR3 DNA reads TGTGCCAGCAGCTTAGGGGACAGGGACACTAATGAGCAGTTCTTC. V and J are TRBV7-9 and TRBJ2-1; 9 bases fit TRBD1. Germline assignment: CDR1 SEHNR and CDR2 FQNEAQ (reference sequence). V trimming: 1 base; J trimming: 7 bases; junction bases outside the gene matches: 5. The CDR3 consists of 15 residues.

CDR3 DNA: TGTGCCAGCAACTGGGGGGGGCTCCCTGAAGCTTTCTTT. It specifies CASNWGGLPEAFF. The gene calls are TRBV12-3 or TRBV12-4 and TRBJ1-1, with a possible D match to TRBD1 (6 bases). The CDR3 is made up of 13 amino acids. Trimming took 7 bases from V and 6 from J, leaving 15 bases between them.

The J gene is TRBJ1-5, the V gene TRBV10-3; D is unresolved. The V end was cut by 3 bases, the J end by 4 bases, with 7 bases between. The CDR3 is made up of 13 amino acids. Germline CDR1 reads ENHRY; CDR2 reads SYGVKD. Here the CDR3 reads CAISDRENQPQHF. The CDR3, as DNA: TGTGCCATCAGTGATCGGGAGAATCAGCCCCAGCATTTT.

The chain combines TRBV12-3 or TRBV12-4 with TRBJ1-3, with no clear D. This CDR3 region has 12 residues. The ends were cut back, 3 bases at V and 4 bases at J, with 4 bases in the middle. CDR3 DNA sequence: TGTGCCAGCAGTTTTGAGGGAAACACCATATATTTT. It yields the protein CASSFEGNTIYF.

This clone was detected many times. The gene calls are TRBV5-4 and TRBJ2-2, with 12 positions matching TRBD2. With V trimmed by 3 bases and J by 3 bases, 12 bases remained unmatched. Germline V CDR1 and CDR2: SGHNT, YYREEE (reference sequence). The CDR3 is made up of 19 amino acids. The DNA of the CDR3 is TGTGCCAGCAGCTCCCCGACTAGCGGGAGCCTACGAGACACCGGGGAGCTGTTTTTT. Translating it yields CASSSPTSGSLRDTGELFF.